These 18 T cell receptor beta chains were sequenced from one sample in a study of blood T cell repertoires in COVID-19. Sequencing used immunoSEQ multiplex PCR; TCRdb keeps in-frame clones, though not all of them. In the table there are roughly 50,000 clones, 80% to 90% of which are singletons. The sequenced material came from peripheral blood. Source of these receptors: a man older than 75 with acute or convalescent COVID-19.

The chain carries TRBV5-1 and TRBJ1-1; D uncertain. V lost 2 bases to trimming and J lost 11 bases, with 7 bases between them. Germline-derived CDR1 and CDR2 are SGHRS and YFSETQ. The CDR3 contains 10 residues. The CDR3 DNA reads as TGCGCCAGCAGCTTCGGCGGGGCTTTCTTT. It translates to CASSFGGAFF.

Concerning this clone: This likely comes from a read error, as the CDR3 has no conserved phenylalanine or tryptophan at its end. It is unclear where the CDR3 begins or ends on the DNA, so no DNA is shown, and the CDR3 is as TCRdb lists it. V and J are TRBV7-6 and TRBJ1-2; the D call of TRBD1 is as the table states it, not checked on the DNA. The CDR3 contains 10 residues when both ends are counted. Germline CDR1 reads SGHVS; CDR2 reads FNYEAQ. The chain's CDR3 is CASSPRGRAR.

V usage is TRBV28 and J usage is TRBJ2-2; 13 bases align to TRBD2. Germline trimming cut 7 bases from V and 5 bases from J; bases unmatched to any gene: 4. The germline V gene encodes CDR1 MDHEN and CDR2 SYDVKM. CDR3 length equals 15 residues. The chain's CDR3 is CASTLLAGGTGELFF. Written as DNA, the CDR3 is TGTGCCAGCACCTTACTAGCGGGGGGGACCGGGGAGCTGTTTTTT.

The rearrangement joins TRBV7-3 to TRBJ1-1, with a weak D call TRBD1 (5 bases). The CDR3 spans 13 residues. CDR1 is SGHTA, CDR2 FQGTGA, per germline. V was pared by 1 base and J by 4 bases, with 7 bases between. The CDR3 region is CASSLRQGTEAFF. CDR3 DNA sequence: TGTGCCAGCAGCTTAAGGCAGGGCACTGAAGCTTTCTTT. The variable domain in full, completed from reference TRBV7-3 and TRBJ1-1, reads GAGVSQTPSNKVTEKGKYVELRCDPISGHTALYWYRQSLGQGPEFLIYFQGTGAADDSGLPNDRFFAVRPEGSVSTLKIQRTERGDSAVYLCASSLRQGTEAFFGQGTRLTVV.

The gene calls are TRBV21-1 and TRBJ1-2; the table gives TRBD1 as D, unverified against the DNA. TRBV21-1 is a pseudogene locus. CDR3 length equals 14 residues. In DNA form, the CDR3 reads TGTGCCAGCAGCAAAAGGCAGGGAAACTATGGCTACACCTTC. It codes for CASSKRQGNYGYTF.

The chain recombines TRBV10-3 with TRBJ1-2; D not resolved. The CDR3 has 12 residues. Looked up from germline, CDR1 is ENHRY and CDR2 is SYGVKD. V shed 3 bases and J shed 5 bases, with 7 bases lying between them. The CDR3 reads CAISDSQYGYTF. CDR3 sequence (DNA): TGTGCCATCAGTGATTCCCAATATGGCTACACCTTC.

This clone is a singleton in its sample. The V gene is TRBV7-3, the J gene TRBJ2-3, with a weak D call TRBD2 (6 bases). Trimming left V 1 base short and J 1 base short, with 9 bases between. The CDR3 contains 15 residues. Germline-derived CDR1 and CDR2 are SGHTA and FQGTGA. In nucleotides, the CDR3 is TGTGCCAGCAGCTTAAACAGGAGGGGCACAGATACGCAGTATTTT. Amino acids: CASSLNRRGTDTQYF.

This chain links TRBV28 with TRBJ1-2; 9 positions match TRBD1. V lost 6 bases, J lost 3 bases, and 14 bases stayed unmatched. Germline lookup yields CDR1 MDHEN and CDR2 SYDVKM. The CDR3 is made up of 17 amino acids. DNA for the CDR3: TGTGCCAGCAGAACGGACAGGGGTCCCCAGGCCTACTATGGCTACACCTTC. Residues: CASRTDRGPQAYYGYTF.

This sequence joins TRBV7-6 and TRBJ1-6, with D perhaps TRBD1 (5 bases). This CDR3 region has 15 residues. Trimming took 5 bases from V and 10 from J, leaving 18 bases between them. CDR1 is SGHVS, CDR2 FNYEAQ, per germline. CDR3 sequence reads: CASSPGQGLGSPLHF. The CDR3 coding sequence is TGTGCCAGCAGCCCCGGGCAGGGTTTAGGGTCACCCCTCCACTTT.

J is TRBJ2-3 and V is TRBV5-1; 8 bases map to TRBD1. The CDR3 runs 15 residues. CDR1 is SGHRS, CDR2 YFSETQ, per germline. The V gene end was trimmed by 4 bases and the J gene end by 5 bases; junction bases not matched to a gene: 9. In DNA, the CDR3 is TGCGCCAGCAGCGTTGACAGGGGCTCAATAGATACGCAGTATTTT. This sequence encodes CASSVDRGSIDTQYF.

The genes are TRBV12-3 or TRBV12-4 and TRBJ2-7; 8 nucleotides line up with TRBD1. Trimming at V came to 4 bases and at J to 5 bases, leaving 4 bases not matched to a gene. The CDR3 is 13 residues long. The CDR3 spells CASSSGGQDEQYF. The CDR3 nucleotides read TGTGCCAGCAGTTCAGGGGGCCAGGACGAGCAGTACTTC.

This rearrangement joins TRBV14 to TRBJ1-2; no clear D gene. The CDR3 extends over 14 amino acids. CDR1 is SGHDN and CDR2 is FVKESK in the germline V gene. The V and J ends lost 4 bases and 0 bases respectively, with 9 bases between them. This CDR3 reads CASSRALANYGYTF. The CDR3 bases are TGTGCCAGCAGCCGGGCCTTAGCTAACTATGGCTACACCTTC.

The chain combines TRBV10-2 with TRBJ2-7; D unclear. The germline V gene has CDR1 WSHSY and CDR2 SAAADI. The CDR3 spans 14 residues. The ends were cut back, 0 bases at V and 5 bases at J, with 11 bases in the middle. As DNA, the CDR3 is TGCGCCAGCAGTGAGTCGACTGATTGGGACGAGCAGTACTTC. Translated: CASSESTDWDEQYF.

CDR3: CASSSTTQETQYF. As DNA, the CDR3 is TGTGCCAGCAGCTCGACTACACAAGAGACCCAGTACTTC. This sequence joins TRBV5-4 and TRBJ2-5; D perhaps matches TRBD2 (5 bases). Trimming stripped 3 bases from V and 2 bases from J, with 8 bases between. The CDR3 spans 13 residues. In germline, CDR1 is SGHNT, CDR2 YYREEE (reference sequence).

This chain links TRBV5-1 with TRBJ1-1; D not certain. The V and J ends lost 7 bases and 3 bases respectively, with 16 bases between them. The CDR3 extends over 14 amino acids. Germline V lookup: CDR1 SGHRS, CDR2 YFSETQ. The CDR3 sequence: CASGPGSEDTEAFF. The CDR3 coding sequence is TGCGCCAGCGGTCCGGGGAGTGAAGACACTGAAGCTTTCTTT.

DNA for the CDR3: TGTGCCAGCAGCTCGCGGGGTACAGACAATGAGCAGTTCTTC. This encodes CASSSRGTDNEQFF. This chain uses TRBV14 with TRBJ2-1; tentative D call: TRBD2 (6 bases). CDR3 size: 14 residues. Germline V lookup: CDR1 SGHDN, CDR2 FVKESK. Trimming took off 5 bases at V and 5 bases at J, with 13 bases between the two ends.

The chain couples TRBV5-1 to TRBJ2-7; TRBD1 matches 8 bases. The CDR3 is made up of 15 amino acids. The V segment lost 3 bases and the J segment 2 bases; nucleotides outside the gene matches: 7. The V gene's germline CDR1 is SGHRS and CDR2 YFSETQ. CDR3 protein: CASSSGQAPTYEQYF. As DNA, the CDR3 is TGCGCCAGCAGCTCGGGACAGGCCCCTACCTACGAGCAGTACTTC. Filled out from reference TRBV5-1 and TRBJ2-7, the complete variable domain reads KAGVTQTPRYLIKTRGQQVTLSCSPISGHRSVSWYQQTPGQGLQFLFEYFSETQRNKGNFPGRFSGRQFSNSRSEMNVSTLELGDSALYLCASSSGQAPTYEQYFGPGTRLTVT.

The chain is built from TRBV5-1 and TRBJ2-1; D is uncertain. Germline assignment: CDR1 SGHRS and CDR2 YFSETQ. The CDR3 totals 14 residues. V dropped 0 bases and J dropped 6 bases, with 10 bases sitting between them. Written as DNA, the CDR3 is TGCGCCAGCAGCTTGGATACTCCCTCCAATGAGCAGTTCTTC. As protein: CASSLDTPSNEQFF.